This T cell receptor beta chain was sequenced for a study of T cell responses to AZD1222 COVID-19 vaccine. With regard to this clone: Its matching antigen is unknown.

The method was immunoSEQ multiplex PCR; TCRdb's version includes in-frame clones alone and lacks a portion of them. Of tens of thousands of clones in the sample, approximately 91% were seen once. The CDR3 is made up of 13 amino acids. Per the germline V gene, CDR1 is SGHTA and CDR2 is FQGTGA. The V end lost 1 base, the J end lost 6 bases, and 8 bases lay between the germline ends. General observations from the study: Sampled repertoires all dated from after the peak T cell response. Among vaccine-associated CD4 TCRs, coverage spanned spike, with dominance at 160-218 and 743-854.

The input for sequencing was peripheral blood, taken on day 0 of AZD1222 vaccination. The chain recombines TRBV7-3 with TRBJ2-3; unclear D gene. The receptor's source is an adult in good health. The CDR3 protein is CASSLSRLDTQYF. As DNA, the CDR3 is TGTGCCAGCAGCTTAAGTAGACTGGATACGCAGTATTTT.